Presented here are 21 T cell receptor beta chains from one specimen sequenced in a study of blood T cell repertoires in COVID-19. Profiling relied on immunoSEQ multiplex PCR, and the TCRdb table lists in-frame clones only, not all of them. This table has 100,000 to 150,000 clones, approximately 81% appearing once. The sample was peripheral blood. The receptors were gathered from a woman younger than 45 who had recovered from COVID-19.

The rearrangement links TRBV2 to TRBJ2-7; D gene uncertain. The CDR3 is 15 amino acids. CDR1 and CDR2 from the germline V gene are SNHLY and FYNNEI. V lost 4 bases to trimming and J lost 4 bases, with 17 bases between them. In DNA form, the CDR3 reads TGTGCCAGCAGTGGGGCCTTTGTCACTCGGTACGAGCAGTACTTC. Protein sequence: CASSGAFVTRYEQYF.

The genes are TRBV18 and TRBJ2-7, with TRBD2 matching 11 bases. The CDR3 length is 15 residues. From germline, CDR1 is KGHSH and CDR2 LQKENI. The J segment lost 3 bases and the V segment lost 6 bases, leaving 7 bases of the junction unmatched. The CDR3 loop is CASSVSGRANYEQYF. The CDR3 DNA reads as TGTGCCAGCTCCGTTAGCGGGAGGGCTAACTACGAGCAGTACTTC.

The J gene is TRBJ2-3, the V gene TRBV11-3, with D possibly being TRBD1 (5 bases). Germline assignment: CDR1 SGHNT and CDR2 YENEEA. With 2 bases removed from V and 4 bases from J, the gap between germline ends came to 10 bases. CDR3 size: 14 residues. The chain's CDR3 is CASSLQGYADTQYF. DNA of the CDR3: TGTGCCAGCAGCTTACAGGGATACGCAGATACGCAGTATTTT.

The chain is built from TRBV9 and TRBJ2-2; 7 nucleotides line up with TRBD1. The CDR3 spans 15 residues. CDR1 is SGDLS and CDR2 is YYNGEE in the germline V gene. V was pared by 0 bases and J by 4 bases, with 3 bases of the junction left unmatched. CDR3 sequence reads: CASSVADRATGELFF. DNA for the CDR3: TGTGCCAGCAGCGTAGCAGACAGGGCCACCGGGGAGCTGTTTTTT.

This clone was seen a few times. The chain carries TRBV4-1 and TRBJ1-5, with 9 bases identical to TRBD1. The CDR3 has 15 residues. Looked up from germline, CDR1 is MGHRA and CDR2 is YSYEKL. The ends lost 3 bases at V and 5 bases at J; junction bases unmatched: 5. The CDR3: CASSQYGQGYQPQHF. The CDR3 DNA reads TGCGCCAGCAGCCAGTACGGACAGGGGTATCAGCCCCAGCATTTT.

The chain employs TRBV27 and TRBJ2-7; TRBD1 might be the D (6 bases). Germline CDR1 and CDR2: MNHEY and SMNVEV (reference sequence). The length of the CDR3 is 13 residues. Trimming took off 6 bases at V and 0 bases at J, with 9 bases between the two ends. CDR3 residues: CASSRTASYEQYF. The CDR3 DNA reads as TGTGCCAGCAGCCGGACAGCCTCCTACGAGCAGTACTTC.

The CDR3 DNA reads as TGCGCCAGCAGCCCAGGGCTCGGAGAGACCCAGTACTTC. Translating gives CASSPGLGETQYF. This chain links TRBV10-1 with TRBJ2-5, with D tentatively TRBD1 (5 bases). This CDR3 is 13 amino acids long. V lost 6 bases to trimming and J lost 4 bases, with 12 bases between them. Germline CDR1 reads WNHNN; CDR2 reads SYGVQD (reference sequence).

This chain joins TRBV5-1 and TRBJ1-3; 11 bases line up with TRBD1. The CDR3 extends over 17 amino acids. Germline lookup yields CDR1 SGHRS and CDR2 YFSETQ. V shed 4 bases and J 0 bases; nucleotides not matched to a gene: 6. In DNA form, the CDR3 reads TGCGCCAGCAGCGCCAGGACAGGGGGCCTCTCTGGAAACACCATATATTTT. Translation gives CASSARTGGLSGNTIYF. The full variable domain, in which reference TRBV5-1 and TRBJ1-3 provide the parts outside the CDR3, is KAGVTQTPRYLIKTRGQQVTLSCSPISGHRSVSWYQQTPGQGLQFLFEYFSETQRNKGNFPGRFSGRQFSNSRSEMNVSTLELGDSALYLCASSARTGGLSGNTIYFGEGSWLTVV.

The chain has TRBV7-9 and TRBJ2-3; 15 bases are a match to TRBD2. There are 17 residues in the CDR3. V lost 5 bases to trimming and J lost 4 bases; unmatched junction nucleotides: 7. Germline assignment: CDR1 SEHNR and CDR2 FQNEAQ (reference sequence). The CDR3 DNA follows: TGTGCCAGCAGCCCGGGACTAGCGGGAGGTCGGGCAGATACGCAGTATTTT. Translating it yields CASSPGLAGGRADTQYF.

This clone was counted only a few times. This chain uses TRBV7-9 with TRBJ1-2; D gene uncertain. Germline values: CDR1 SEHNR, CDR2 FQNEAQ (reference sequence). The CDR3 is 13 amino acids. Trimming cost V 1 base and J 7 bases, with 10 bases left between them. The CDR3 loop is CASSLEPFGGYTF. The CDR3 DNA is TGTGCCAGCAGCTTAGAGCCCTTCGGTGGCTACACCTTC.

This chain links TRBV5-1 with TRBJ2-1, with TRBD1 as a possible D gene (6 bases). Trimming pared 4 bases from V and 7 bases from J, leaving 9 bases between. The germline V gene encodes CDR1 SGHRS and CDR2 YFSETQ. The CDR3 runs to 12 residues. The CDR3 sequence: CASSQRGNEQFF. The CDR3 region has the DNA TGCGCCAGCAGCCAAAGGGGGAATGAGCAGTTCTTC.

In this sample, this clone turned up once. The gene calls are TRBV7-6 and TRBJ1-1; 7 nucleotides align to TRBD1. The CDR3 sequence is 16 residues long. The germline CDR1 and CDR2 sequences are SGHVS and FNYEAQ. J was trimmed by 1 base and V by 3 bases; bases with no gene match: 8. CDR3 sequence (DNA): TGTGCCAGCAGCTTTTCTCGGACAGGTCGGAACACTGAAGCTTTCTTT. Its translation is CASSFSRTGRNTEAFF.

The chain carries TRBV7-9 and TRBJ2-6; D is perhaps TRBD1 (6 bases). With 5 bases removed from V and 0 bases from J, the gap between germline ends came to 17 bases. CDR3 length: 18 amino acids. Germline V gene sequence: CDR1 SEHNR, CDR2 FQNEAQ (reference sequence). The CDR3 loop reads CASSVRQGQYSGANVLTF. In DNA form, the CDR3 reads TGTGCCAGCAGCGTGAGGCAGGGGCAATACTCTGGGGCCAACGTCCTGACTTTC.

This chain connects TRBV5-1 to TRBJ1-4; the match to TRBD1 covers 9 bases. The CDR3 is 18 residues long. The V gene end was trimmed by 4 bases and the J gene end by 0 bases; junction bases not matched to a gene: 10. CDR1 and CDR2 (germline): SGHRS, YFSETQ. The CDR3 is CASSAPGQGHATNEKLFF. CDR3 coding DNA: TGCGCCAGCAGCGCCCCGGGACAGGGACATGCAACTAATGAAAAACTGTTTTTT.

The rearrangement joins TRBV7-2 to TRBJ2-5, with 11 bases matching TRBD1. The ends lost 5 bases at V and 6 bases at J; junction bases unmatched: 8. This CDR3 region has 15 residues. Germline CDR1 and CDR2: SGHTA and FQGNSA. The CDR3 bases are TGTGCCAGCAGCAGCTTCGGACAGGGGGCCAAGACCCAGTACTTC. It yields the protein CASSSFGQGAKTQYF.

The chain uses TRBV6-5 and TRBJ1-5, with a weak D call TRBD1 (6 bases). V lost 7 bases, J lost 0 bases, and 13 bases lay in between. The germline CDR1 and CDR2 sequences are MNHEY and SVGAGI. The CDR3 is 15 residues long. CDR3 in amino acids: CASISQGYSNQPQHF. CDR3 DNA sequence: TGTGCCAGCATTTCACAGGGATATAGCAATCAGCCCCAGCATTTT.

This chain uses TRBV11-3 with TRBJ2-3; unclear D gene. This CDR3 is 13 amino acids long. V was clipped by 2 bases and J by 2 bases, with 5 bases between them. The germline CDR1 and CDR2 sequences are SGHNT and YENEEA. The CDR3 loop reads CASSLSHTDTQYF. CDR3 nucleotide sequence: TGTGCCAGCAGCTTATCCCACACAGATACGCAGTATTTT.

As DNA, the CDR3 is TGCGCCAGCAGCTTCGGACAGCCGTCTTCGACCCAGTACTTC. Its translation is CASSFGQPSSTQYF. V and J are TRBV5-1 and TRBJ2-5; weak D call: TRBD1 (6 bases). The germline V and J ends were trimmed by 2 bases and 7 bases, with 15 bases remaining between them. Germline assignment: CDR1 SGHRS and CDR2 YFSETQ. CDR3 length equals 14 residues.

CDR3 protein: CASSIGRAQYF. CDR3 DNA sequence: TGTGCCAGTAGTATAGGGCGGGCCCAGTACTTC. The gene calls are TRBV19 and TRBJ2-5; D might be TRBD2 (5 bases). The CDR3 totals 11 residues. Germline V lookup: CDR1 LNHDA, CDR2 SQIVND (reference sequence). Trimming took 1 base from V and 9 from J, leaving 6 bases between them.

V gene TRBV5-1 combines with J gene TRBJ1-4; TRBD1 agrees at 7 bases. J was trimmed by 8 bases and V by 0 bases; bases with no gene match: 10. The CDR3 runs 16 residues. Germline lookup yields CDR1 SGHRS and CDR2 YFSETQ. CDR3 sequence: CASSLGLRPGGEKLFF. Here the CDR3 DNA reads TGCGCCAGCAGCTTGGGATTAAGGCCAGGGGGAGAAAAACTGTTTTTT.

CDR3 DNA: TGTGCCAGCTCGCCTCGGGACAGGGAGGGTAATGGCTACACCTTC. Protein sequence: CASSPRDREGNGYTF. The rearrangement uses TRBV18 and TRBJ1-2; 9 nucleotides line up with TRBD1. This CDR3 region has 15 residues. V lost 6 bases, J lost 6 bases, and 11 bases stayed unmatched. Germline CDR1 KGHSH, CDR2 LQKENI. The whole variable domain, filled in from reference TRBV18 and TRBJ1-2, reads NAGVMQNPRHLVRRRGQEARLRCSPMKGHSHVYWYRQLPEEGLKFMVYLQKENIIDESGMPKERFSAEFPKEGPSILRIQQVVRGDSAAYFCASSPRDREGNGYTFGSGTRLTVV.